The next 21 T cell receptor beta chains were all read from a single sample in a study of blood T cell repertoires in COVID-19. This table comes from immunoSEQ multiplex PCR, and its TCRdb copy is limited to in-frame clones, with some not included. Of more than 85,000 clones listed, 70% to 90% are singletons. Sequenced sample: peripheral blood. The receptor set was obtained from a human donor in a cohort sampled during active COVID-19.

This clone was seen a handful of times. V gene TRBV7-2 combines with J gene TRBJ2-7; TRBD2 matches 7 bases. Trimming took 5 bases from V and 5 from J; bases not matched to a gene: 9. This CDR3 is built from 14 residues. In germline, CDR1 is SGHTA, CDR2 FQGNSA. CDR3 bases: TGTGCCAGCAGCCCCGGACTAGGGCGGAACGAGCAGTACTTC. Residues: CASSPGLGRNEQYF.

The V and J genes are TRBV4-2 and TRBJ2-3; D may be TRBD1 (5 bases). The CDR3 has 13 amino acids. V lost 3 bases and J 4 bases, leaving 8 bases between the germline ends. Germline loops: CDR1 LGHNA, CDR2 YNFKEQ. The CDR3 here is CASSQARADTQYF. CDR3 DNA: TGTGCCAGCAGCCAGGCCAGGGCAGATACGCAGTATTTT.

This chain uses TRBV24-1 with TRBJ1-3; D is uncertain. The CDR3 spans 15 residues. Germline V gene lookup returns CDR1 KGHDR and CDR2 SFDVKD. The germline V and J ends were trimmed by 9 bases and 0 bases, with 14 bases remaining between them. The DNA of the CDR3 is TGTGCCACCGAGGGCCTAGGACTCTCTGGAAACACCATATATTTT. This gives the protein CATEGLGLSGNTIYF.

This chain's CDR3 is CASLQNRGGRWTEAFF. The DNA of the CDR3 is TGTGCCAGCTTACAGAACAGGGGTGGTAGGTGGACTGAAGCTTTCTTT. The chain has TRBV21-1 and TRBJ1-1; the table's D call of TRBD1 was not tested on the DNA. TRBV21-1 is a pseudogene segment. The CDR3 loop spans 16 amino acids.

This clone was found once. This rearrangement joins TRBV7-9 to TRBJ2-5, with no clear D. Germline CDR1 is SEHNR and CDR2 is FQNEAQ (reference sequence). V gave up 1 base and J gave up 5 bases, with 5 bases separating them. The CDR3 length is 12 residues. CDR3 sequence: CASSLVGETQYF. The CDR3 DNA reads TGTGCCAGCAGCTTAGTCGGGGAGACCCAGTACTTC.

This chain connects TRBV7-2 to TRBJ1-3, with D perhaps matching TRBD1 (6 bases). The germline V gene has CDR1 SGHTA and CDR2 FQGNSA. V was trimmed by 6 bases and J by 3 bases, leaving 18 bases between them. This CDR3 is 16 amino acids long. The DNA for the CDR3 is TGTGCCAGCAGGCAGGCAACAGGGCCGGTTGGAAACACCATATATTTT. Translation gives CASRQATGPVGNTIYF.

The chain is built from TRBV13 and TRBJ1-2; the match to TRBD1 covers 8 bases. The CDR3 length is 15 residues. V lost 6 bases to trimming and J lost 4 bases; unmatched junction nucleotides: 10. The V gene's germline CDR1 is PRHDT and CDR2 FYEKMQ (reference sequence). Here the CDR3 DNA reads TGTGCCAGCAGGGCCAGGGGGCCCGCTGCCTATGGCTACACCTTC. This codes for CASRARGPAAYGYTF.

The chain uses TRBV7-9 and TRBJ1-2, with 9 bases fitting TRBD1. The CDR3 has 15 residues. Trimming removed 7 bases from V and 8 bases from J; junction bases left unmatched: 14. Germline lookup yields CDR1 SEHNR and CDR2 FQNEAQ (reference sequence). CDR3 nucleotides: TGTGCCAGCACCTCACAGGGGGCCCGAACGAGAGGCTACACCTTC. Protein: CASTSQGARTRGYTF. Full variable domain (remainder filled in from reference TRBV7-9 and TRBJ1-2): DTGVSQNPRHKITKRGQNVTFRCDPISEHNRLYWYRQTLGQGPEFLTYFQNEAQLEKSRLLSDRFSAERPKGSFSTLEIQRTEQGDSAMYLCASTSQGARTRGYTFGSGTRLTVV.

This clone has more than one count but fewer than ten. The rearrangement joins TRBV6-5 to TRBJ2-1; 14 bases fit TRBD2. Germline V lookup: CDR1 MNHEY, CDR2 SVGAGI. The CDR3 covers 15 residues. J was trimmed by 10 bases and V by 0 bases; bases with no gene match: 2. The CDR3 DNA follows: TGTGCCAGCAGTTACTCGGGACTAGCGGGGGAAGAGCAGTTCTTC. Protein sequence: CASSYSGLAGEEQFF.

The chain uses TRBV5-1 and TRBJ2-3; 11 bases line up with TRBD2. Germline values: CDR1 SGHRS, CDR2 YFSETQ. The CDR3 is 16 residues long. V shed 7 bases and J 2 bases; nucleotides not matched to a gene: 9. The CDR3 DNA follows: TGCGCCAGCTACACCGGGACTAGCGGAGTCACAGATACGCAGTATTTT. Translated, it gives CASYTGTSGVTDTQYF.

The sample holds a few counts of this clone. V is TRBV5-1 and J is TRBJ2-7; possible D gene TRBD1, 5 bases. Germline V CDR1 and CDR2: SGHRS, YFSETQ. The CDR3 consists of 13 residues. V lost 1 base, J lost 3 bases, and 8 bases lay in between. The CDR3 reads CASSLPQGYEQYF. CDR3 nucleotides: TGCGCCAGCAGCTTGCCCCAGGGCTACGAGCAGTACTTC.

This clone occurred a few times. The chain carries TRBV7-8 and TRBJ2-1, with 9 nucleotides matching TRBD2. The germline CDR1 and CDR2 sequences are SGHVS and FQNEAQ. V shed 5 bases, J shed 7 bases, and the junction held 15 bases outside the gene matches. The CDR3 loop spans 17 amino acids. CDR3 nucleotides: TGTGCCAGCAGCCCCACTCGTCCCGGACTAGCGAGGAATGAGCAGTTCTTC. This codes for CASSPTRPGLARNEQFF.

The J gene is TRBJ1-4, the V gene TRBV21-1. TRBV21-1 is a pseudogene. The CDR3 runs to 15 residues. CDR3 in DNA: TGTGCCACCCCCGGAGCAGGGAGGGATAATGAAAAACTGTTTTTT. Encoded protein: CATPGAGRDNEKLFF.

The chain joins TRBV5-4 to TRBJ2-3, with D possibly TRBD2 on 6 matching bases. Germline V CDR1 and CDR2: SGHNT, YYREEE (reference sequence). The CDR3 runs to 15 residues. The V end lost 5 bases, the J end lost 0 bases, and 13 bases lay between the germline ends. As DNA, the CDR3 is TGTGCCAGCAGGGAAGGGGCGGGGAGCACAGATACGCAGTATTTT. This sequence encodes CASREGAGSTDTQYF.

The chain carries TRBV25-1 and TRBJ1-5; D is perhaps TRBD1 (6 bases). Germline V gene sequence: CDR1 MGHDK, CDR2 SYGVNS. This CDR3 has 13 amino acids. Trimming stripped 6 bases from V and 4 bases from J, with 10 bases between. CDR3 bases: TGTGCCAGCAGACAGGGTGAGAATCAGCCCCAGCATTTT. The encoded protein is CASRQGENQPQHF. The full variable domain, with the rest looked up from reference TRBV25-1 and TRBJ1-5, is EADIYQTPRYLVIGTGKKITLECSQTMGHDKMYWYQQDPGMELHLIHYSYGVNSTEKGDLSSESTVSRIRTEHFPLTLESARPSHTSQYLCASRQGENQPQHFGDGTRLSIL.

The chain carries TRBV5-1 and TRBJ2-1; a possible D gene is TRBD1 (7 bases). The CDR3 extends over 14 amino acids. CDR1 SGHRS and CDR2 YFSETQ come from the germline V gene. V was pared by 4 bases and J by 4 bases, with 12 bases between. DNA for the CDR3: TGCGCCAGCAGCGCGGGACAGCCATACAATGAGCAGTTCTTC. Encoded protein: CASSAGQPYNEQFF.

The rearrangement uses TRBV9 and TRBJ1-2; TRBD1 is a possible D gene (5 bases). The ends were cut back, 2 bases at V and 4 bases at J, with 15 bases in the middle. Looked up from germline, CDR1 is SGDLS and CDR2 is YYNGEE. The CDR3 runs 15 residues. The CDR3 sequence is CASSVGHLEVYGYTF. CDR3 in DNA: TGTGCCAGCAGCGTCGGACACCTAGAAGTCTATGGCTACACCTTC. Filled out from reference TRBV9 and TRBJ1-2, the complete variable domain reads DSGVTQTPKHLITATGQRVTLRCSPRSGDLSVYWYQQSLDQGLQFLIQYYNGEERAKGNILERFSAQQFPDLHSELNLSSLELGDSALYFCASSVGHLEVYGYTFGSGTRLTVV.

CDR3 bases: TGTGCCAGCAGTTCCGCAGGGGTGTGGACCTACGAGCAGTACTTC. It encodes CASSSAGVWTYEQYF. J is TRBJ2-7 and V is TRBV6-2 or TRBV6-3; tentatively, D is TRBD1 (6 bases). Trimming removed 4 bases from V and 2 bases from J, with 15 bases in between. This CDR3 contains 15 residues. Germline V lookup: CDR1 MNHEY, CDR2 SVGEGT.

The chain couples TRBV4-1 to TRBJ2-5; 9 bases agree with TRBD2. The germline gives CDR1 MGHRA, CDR2 YSYEKL. V shed 3 bases, J shed 5 bases, and the junction held 7 bases outside the gene matches. This CDR3 is built from 15 residues. The CDR3 reads CASSQGTSGRETQYF. CDR3 DNA sequence: TGCGCCAGCAGCCAGGGCACGAGCGGGAGGGAGACCCAGTACTTC.

The chain employs TRBV5-4 and TRBJ1-1; D is possibly TRBD1 (5 bases). Germline V CDR1 and CDR2: SGHNT, YYREEE (reference sequence). With 1 base removed from V and 5 bases from J, the gap between germline ends came to 12 bases. The CDR3 loop spans 14 amino acids. CDR3 sequence: CASSLIGGGTEAFF. As DNA, the CDR3 is TGTGCCAGCAGCTTGATCGGGGGTGGAACTGAAGCTTTCTTT.

J is TRBJ1-5 and V is TRBV19, with D possibly being TRBD1 (6 bases). This CDR3 has 13 residues. The V gene lost 8 bases and the J gene lost 5 bases, with 13 bases spanning the gap. In germline, CDR1 is LNHDA, CDR2 SQIVND (reference sequence). The CDR3 bases are TGTGCCAGTGGACGGGGGGGGCATCAGCCCCAGCATTTT. This gives the protein CASGRGGHQPQHF.